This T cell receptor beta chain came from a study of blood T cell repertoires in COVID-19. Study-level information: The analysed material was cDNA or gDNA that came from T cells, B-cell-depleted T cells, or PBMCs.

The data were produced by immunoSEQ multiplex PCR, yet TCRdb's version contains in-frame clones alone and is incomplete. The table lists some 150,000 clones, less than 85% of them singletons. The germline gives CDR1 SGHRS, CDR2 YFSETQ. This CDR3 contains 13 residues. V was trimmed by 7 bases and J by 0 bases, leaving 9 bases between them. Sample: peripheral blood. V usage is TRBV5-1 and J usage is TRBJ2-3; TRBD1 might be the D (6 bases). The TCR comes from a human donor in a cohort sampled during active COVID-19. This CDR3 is CASRDTSTDTQYF. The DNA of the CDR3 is TGCGCCAGCCGGGACACGAGCACAGATACGCAGTATTTT.